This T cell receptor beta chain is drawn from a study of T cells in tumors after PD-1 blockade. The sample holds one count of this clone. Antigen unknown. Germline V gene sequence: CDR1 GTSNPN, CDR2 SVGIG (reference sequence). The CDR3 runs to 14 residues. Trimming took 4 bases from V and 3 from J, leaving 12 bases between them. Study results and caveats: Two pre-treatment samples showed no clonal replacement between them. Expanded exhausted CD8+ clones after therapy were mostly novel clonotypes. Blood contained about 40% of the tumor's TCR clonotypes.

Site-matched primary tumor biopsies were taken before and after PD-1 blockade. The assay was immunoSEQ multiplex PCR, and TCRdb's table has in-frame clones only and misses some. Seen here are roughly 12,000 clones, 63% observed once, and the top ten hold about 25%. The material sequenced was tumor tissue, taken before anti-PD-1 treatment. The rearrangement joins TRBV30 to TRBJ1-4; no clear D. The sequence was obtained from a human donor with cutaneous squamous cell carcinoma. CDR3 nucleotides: TGTGCCTGGATATCGGCAGATTCTAATGAAAAACTGTTTTTT. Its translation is CAWISADSNEKLFF.